Listed below are T cell receptor beta chains from one sample, sequenced in a study of blood T cell repertoires in COVID-19. TCRdb's copy holds only in-frame clones and misses some; the assay was immunoSEQ multiplex PCR. The sample holds roughly 180,000 clones, about 90% seen once. Sequencing input: peripheral blood. All receptors derive from a man between 65 and 85 years old with active or convalescent COVID-19. Both conserved end residues are part of each CDR3.

J gene,V gene,CDR3 protein
TRBJ2-3,TRBV7-2,CASSLGGGDEDTQYF
TRBJ1-1,TRBV10-2,CASSESSQAFF
TRBJ2-2,TRBV19,CASSMRAENTGELFF
TRBJ1-4,TRBV18,CASSPMVDRGREKLFF
TRBJ1-5,TRBV6-5,CASRPGQALPQHF
TRBJ1-2,TRBV2,CASSTGESYGYTF
TRBJ1-5,TRBV28,CASSFNRDRENQPQHF
TRBJ2-6,TRBV24-1,CATSASSGANVLTF
TRBJ2-1,TRBV7-2,CASSFWIAGGAINEQFF
TRBJ1-5,TRBV23-1,CASSQGCNQPQHF
TRBJ1-5,TRBV7-8,CASSWGTGGDQPQHF
TRBJ1-1,TRBV7-2,CASSLEVGGHTEAFF
TRBJ1-5,TRBV19,CASSSYYSNQPQHF
TRBJ1-1,TRBV28,CASSPWDRDRGTEAFF
TRBJ2-1,TRBV7-8,CASSLALPHTGDNEQFF
TRBJ1-6,TRBV3-1/TRBV3-2,CASSPWLGQSNSPLHF
TRBJ2-1,TRBV7-2,CASSQQPSGTSGNEQFF
TRBJ2-7,TRBV27,CASSRGGVKGNEQYF
TRBJ2-7,TRBV6-5,CASKRGQGLYEQYF
TRBJ2-7,TRBV18,CASSPTPSYEQYF
TRBJ1-1,TRBV27,CASSTTGRWTEAFF
TRBJ1-1,TRBV12-5,CASGLNRGLGTEAFF
TRBJ1-5,TRBV19,CASSTSSGQLSNQPQHF
TRBJ1-5,TRBV20-1,CSASNPGQGISQPQHF
TRBJ1-5,TRBV6-5,CASSHQGAWQPQHF
TRBJ2-7,TRBV18,CASSLTLAGGPSYEQYF
TRBJ1-2,TRBV15,CATSRAGWSNYGYTF
TRBJ1-6,TRBV7-2,CASSRLLFKSRSQGSPLHF
TRBJ2-2,TRBV5-1,CASSLYGFQGAGELFF
TRBJ1-2,TRBV7-8,CASSYRRGQGFDGYTF
TRBJ1-4,TRBV28,CASTTGMAEKLFF
TRBJ1-5,TRBV28,CASSHSGTGMGNQPQHF
TRBJ1-5,TRBV18,CASSSQGQPQHF
TRBJ2-7,TRBV18,CASSPASGRVYEQYF
TRBJ2-1,TRBV19,CASSTNRETINNEQFF
TRBJ2-3,TRBV5-4,CASSLEDRGGDTQYF
TRBJ1-3,TRBV6-5,CASVRQGTGNTIYF
TRBJ1-4,TRBV10-1,CASGRHNEKLFF
TRBJ1-1,TRBV28,CASSAPGLNTEAFF
TRBJ2-2,TRBV3-1/TRBV3-2,CASSQAGTIAGELFF
TRBJ1-5,TRBV18,CASSPPGRADNQPQHF
TRBJ2-7,TRBV30,CAWATRDRGRYEQYF
TRBJ2-1,TRBV6-1,CASSEAGRSYNEQFF
TRBJ2-1,TRBV5-1,CASSGGQPIYNEQFF
TRBJ1-3,TRBV11-3,CASSPPSPGQNRGNTIYF
TRBJ2-1,TRBV12-2,CASRWRKRGYNEQFF
TRBJ1-1,TRBV11-2,CASSLVGQFRNTEAFF
TRBJ1-2,TRBV7-9,CASSLMAGYGYTF
TRBJ1-1,TRBV19,CASSIQNIVGNTEAFF
TRBJ1-3,TRBV10-3,CAISGTDPGNTIYF
TRBJ1-1,TRBV5-1,CASSLVAGGTEAFF
TRBJ1-2,TRBV27,CASSLRGSMGSYTF
TRBJ1-1,TRBV29-1,CSVETLLTREAFF
TRBJ2-7,TRBV3-1/TRBV3-2,CASSPGTSGLREQYF
TRBJ1-1,TRBV29-1,CSVGDRAVTEAFF